These T cell receptor beta chains were read from a single sample in a study of blood T cell repertoires in COVID-19. Libraries were prepared by immunoSEQ multiplex PCR; TCRdb keeps only in-frame clonotypes and omits some of them. The profile covers under 200,000 clones, with roughly 91% appearing a single time and around 6% taken by the ten largest. Sequencing was performed on peripheral blood. The receptor source for this set is a middle-aged man with active or convalescent COVID-19. The CDR3 runs from the conserved cysteine through the conserved F or W. Each record gives: J gene, clone size, V gene, D gene, CDR3 DNA, CDR3 protein. D genes are given only for firm matches. Rows give clone size only sometimes, using once, few, many, or a class for an expanded clone.

TRBJ2-1 NA TRBV9 TRBD2 TGTGCCAGCAGCGTAGGGACTAGCGGGGCCTACAATGAGCAGTTCTTC CASSVGTSGAYNEQFF
TRBJ1-1 NA TRBV5-4 TRBD1 TGTGCCAGCAGCCCCGGTTCGACAGGGGGGTTCATGAACACTGAAGCTTTCTTT CASSPGSTGGFMNTEAFF
TRBJ2-7 NA TRBV4-2 TRBD2 TGTGCCAGCAGCCGGGGGGGTCAGCCAGATTACGAGCAGTACTTC CASSRGGQPDYEQYF
TRBJ2-2 NA TRBV6-1 TRBD1 TGTGCCAGCAGTGGCCTACCAAAATCCGGGACAGCCCGAGGCGGGGAGCTGTTTTTT CASSGLPKSGTARGGELFF
TRBJ2-1 NA TRBV19 TRBD1 TGTGCCAGTATAGGACAGGGGGTCGATGAGCAGTTCTTC CASIGQGVDEQFF
TRBJ2-5 NA TRBV12-5 NA TGTGCTAGTGGTTTGTTGGGGGCCCCAACCCAGTACTTC CASGLLGAPTQYF
TRBJ2-5 NA TRBV5-1 TRBD2 TGCGCCAGCAGCTTGTACGGGAGGACACAAGAGACCCAGTACTTC CASSLYGRTQETQYF
TRBJ1-2 NA TRBV18 TRBD1 TGTGCCAGCTCACCATCGGACAGGGCTCCATTATATGGCTACACCTTC CASSPSDRAPLYGYTF
TRBJ2-7 NA TRBV19 NA TGTGCCAGTAGTATAGTGGGAGGCTCCTACGAGCAGTACTTC CASSIVGGSYEQYF
TRBJ1-1 NA TRBV6-2/TRBV6-3 NA TGTGCCAGCAGTTACTTGGACGTGGGGGGTGAAGCTTTCTTT CASSYLDVGGEAFF
TRBJ1-1 NA TRBV6-6 TRBD1 TGTGCCAGCAGTTACAAACAGGGGGCAGGCACTGAAGCTTTCTTT CASSYKQGAGTEAFF
TRBJ1-5 few TRBV12-3/TRBV12-4 NA TGTGCCAGCAGAAGGACCGGAGGTCAGCCCCAGCATTTT CASRRTGGQPQHF
TRBJ2-1 NA TRBV6-5 NA TGTGCCAGCAGAAACAGCCTCAACAATGAGCAGTTCTTC CASRNSLNNEQFF
TRBJ1-1 NA TRBV7-8 TRBD1 TGTGCCAGCAGCTTAGGGCAGGGGGCAGGTGAAGCTTTCTTT CASSLGQGAGEAFF
TRBJ1-1 NA TRBV28 NA TGTGCCAGCATTCGGGGAAACACTGAAGCTTTCTTT CASIRGNTEAFF
TRBJ2-6 NA TRBV5-4 TRBD1 TGTGCCAGCAGCGGGGACAGGGCGACTGGGGCCAACGTCCTGACTTTC CASSGDRATGANVLTF
TRBJ2-6 NA TRBV2 TRBD1 TGTGCCAGCAGTCGGGACAGGGATGCTGGGGCCAACGTCCTGACTTTC CASSRDRDAGANVLTF
TRBJ1-6 NA TRBV6-5 NA TGTGCCAGCAGGGGGCCTGGGGCCAGTAATTCACCCCTCCACTTT CASRGPGASNSPLHF
TRBJ1-4 NA TRBV27 TRBD1 TGTGCCAACCCGGGACAGCAGACCGAAAAACTGTTTTTT CANPGQQTEKLFF
TRBJ1-2 NA TRBV28 NA TGTGCCAGCAACGAAGGGGGCTATGGCTACACCTTC CASNEGGYGYTF